What follows are 20 T cell receptor beta chains derived from one specimen sequenced in a study of T cells in Graves' hyperthyroidism and ophthalmopathy. TCR beta CDR3 regions were amplified from RNA transcripts. HTBI primers were employed in a first-round RT-PCR of the TCR CDR3. One entry per CDR3 protein, called by TCRdb with MiXCR from the multiplex PCR reads. The sample lists under 350,000 distinct CDR3 sequences; 13% were seen once. What was sequenced was blood. These receptors originate from a woman aged 25 to 39 with Graves' hyperthyroidism that later progressed to Graves' ophthalmopathy.

Points on this clonotype: This clone may be a read error of a much larger clone one base away. This chain connects TRBV10-3 to TRBJ2-1; D gene ambiguous. This CDR3 is built from 12 residues. The germline gives CDR1 ENHRY, CDR2 SYGVKD. CDR3 in amino acids: CAIGESVGEQFF. The CDR3 DNA reads TGTGCCATCGGTGAATCAGTTGGTGAGCAGTTCTTC.

This clonotype has at least ten counts. This rearrangement joins TRBV28 to TRBJ2-6; 13 positions agree with TRBD2. With 5 bases clipped from V and 1 base from J, the junction kept 5 bases outside the gene matches. CDR3 length equals 18 residues. Per germline, CDR1 MDHEN and CDR2 SYDVKM. The CDR3 coding sequence is TGTGCCAGCAGTACTAGCGGGAGGGGGTTTTCTGGGGCCAACGTCCTGACTTTC. Encoded protein: CASSTSGRGFSGANVLTF.

At least ten counts were recorded for this clonotype. This chain links TRBV7-2 with TRBJ2-7; 9 bases fit TRBD2. Trimming took 3 bases from V and 7 from J; bases not matched to a gene: 7. The CDR3 is 14 amino acids. Germline assignment: CDR1 SGHTA and CDR2 FQGNSA. CDR3 DNA: TGTGCCAGCAGCTTCGGGACTAGCTCCGTAGAGCAGTACTTC. This codes for CASSFGTSSVEQYF.

The V gene is TRBV25-1, the J gene TRBJ2-2; the D gene is possibly TRBD2 (6 bases). This CDR3 has 14 residues. The germline V and J ends were trimmed by 8 bases and 7 bases, with 17 bases remaining between them. From germline, CDR1 is MGHDK and CDR2 SYGVNS. CDR3 nucleotide sequence: TGTGCCAGCTTGCCCGGCGGGGCTGGCGGGGAGCTGTTTTTT. Protein: CASLPGGAGGELFF.

This clonotype was found a few times. The chain recombines TRBV20-1 with TRBJ2-2; D is ambiguous. V was trimmed by 3 bases and J by 1 base, leaving 9 bases between them. CDR1 and CDR2 from the germline V gene are DFQATT and SNEGSKA (reference sequence). This CDR3 has 14 residues. CDR3: CSARSSMNTGELFF. In nucleotides, the CDR3 is TGCAGTGCTAGGTCCAGCATGAACACCGGGGAGCTGTTTTTT.

This clonotype was counted ten times or more. V usage is TRBV6-1 and J usage is TRBJ2-2; tentatively, D is TRBD1 (6 bases). Trimming stripped 5 bases from V and 0 bases from J, with 13 bases between. Germline lookup yields CDR1 MNHNS and CDR2 SASEGT. This CDR3 has 16 residues. The CDR3 DNA reads as TGTGCCAGCAGTAACCCACAGGGTACGAACACCGGGGAGCTGTTTTTT. Residues: CASSNPQGTNTGELFF.

This clonotype was seen repeatedly, ten times or more. This chain connects TRBV7-2 to TRBJ2-1; 11 nucleotides align to TRBD2. With 3 bases clipped from V and 0 bases from J, the junction kept 16 bases outside the gene matches. Germline assignment: CDR1 SGHTA and CDR2 FQGNSA. This CDR3 has 21 residues. The CDR3, as DNA: TGTGCCAGCAGCTTTATACCCGCGACTAGCGGGGCCCTTAGCTCCTACAATGAGCAGTTCTTC. Translating gives CASSFIPATSGALSSYNEQFF.

This clonotype was recorded many times. The rearrangement links TRBV20-1 to TRBJ2-7, with D tentatively TRBD2 (6 bases). The CDR3 is 12 residues long. CDR1 and CDR2 from the germline V gene are DFQATT and SNEGSKA (reference sequence). The CDR3 sequence: CSFGPGDGEQYF. Written as DNA, the CDR3 is TGCAGCTTTGGGCCGGGGGATGGCGAGCAGTACTTC.

This chain joins TRBV3-1 and TRBJ1-2; weak D call: TRBD1 (6 bases). V was cut by 6 bases and J by 4 bases, with 21 bases left in between. The CDR3 has 16 amino acids. Looked up from germline, CDR1 is LGHDT and CDR2 is YNNKEL (reference sequence). CDR3 residues: CASRHGQRTSPYGYTF. The CDR3 nucleotides read TGTGCCAGCAGACACGGACAGAGAACCTCTCCCTATGGCTACACCTTC.

This clonotype was seen many times. J is TRBJ2-5 and V is TRBV20-1; 13 bases map to TRBD2. J was trimmed by 2 bases and V by 4 bases; bases with no gene match: 4. CDR3 length equals 15 residues. Germline lookup yields CDR1 DFQATT and CDR2 SNEGSKA (reference sequence). The CDR3 reads CSAIGTSGMQETQYF. Written as DNA, the CDR3 is TGCAGTGCTATCGGGACTAGCGGGATGCAAGAGACCCAGTACTTC.

This clonotype was detected many times. J is TRBJ2-1 and V is TRBV20-1, with 9 nucleotides matching TRBD2. Germline CDR1 and CDR2: DFQATT and SNEGSKA (reference sequence). The CDR3 loop spans 15 amino acids. V dropped 5 bases and J dropped 6; count of bases not matched to a gene: 11. The CDR3 spells CSAPLSGRSLNEQFF. The CDR3 nucleotides are TGCAGTGCTCCACTTAGCGGGAGATCGCTCAATGAGCAGTTCTTC.

This clonotype has a count of ten or more. V usage is TRBV6-1 and J usage is TRBJ2-1, with 12 bases lining up with TRBD2. From germline, CDR1 is MNHNS and CDR2 SASEGT. The CDR3 has 21 amino acids. V lost 2 bases and J lost 7; bases outside the gene matches: 21. In DNA, the CDR3 is TGTGCCAGCAGTGAAATCCCCGAGGGACAGGCCACTAGCGGGAGGAGGAATGAGCAGTTCTTC. Translated: CASSEIPEGQATSGRRNEQFF.

This clonotype was found many times. The chain is built from TRBV28 and TRBJ1-5; D is undetermined. Trimming took 2 bases from V and 5 from J, leaving 16 bases between them. There are 16 residues in the CDR3. The germline CDR1 and CDR2 sequences are MDHEN and SYDVKM. The chain's CDR3 is CASSLVEVVGYQPQHF. The CDR3 DNA sequence: TGTGCCAGCAGTTTAGTTGAGGTTGTGGGGTATCAGCCCCAGCATTTT. Drawing the rest from reference TRBV28 and TRBJ1-5, the complete variable domain is DVKVTQSSRYLVKRTGEKVFLECVQDMDHENMFWYRQDPGLGLRLIYFSYDVKMKEKGDIPEGYSVSREKKERFSLILESASTNQTSMYLCASSLVEVVGYQPQHFGDGTRLSIL.

This clonotype was counted a single time. This sequence joins TRBV30 and TRBJ2-5, with D perhaps TRBD1 (7 bases). The CDR3 is 14 amino acids. V was shortened by 0 bases and J by 6 bases, with 14 bases between the two germline ends. CDR1 is GTSNPN, CDR2 SVGIG, per germline (reference sequence). The CDR3 protein is CAWSVGQGGQTQYF. The CDR3 DNA reads TGTGCCTGGAGTGTAGGGCAGGGGGGACAGACCCAGTACTTC.

This clonotype has just a few counts. CDR3 DNA: TGTGCCAGCAGCCAAAACGCAGCGGGTTGGACCAAAAACATTCAGTACTTC. It is translated as CASSQNAAGWTKNIQYF. The chain has TRBV3-1 and TRBJ2-4; a possible D gene is TRBD2 (6 bases). Trimming took 2 bases from V and 2 from J, leaving 16 bases between them. There are 17 residues in the CDR3. In germline, CDR1 is LGHDT, CDR2 YNNKEL (reference sequence). The whole variable domain, remainder taken from reference TRBV3-1 and TRBJ2-4, is DTAVSQTPKYLVTQMGNDKSIKCEQNLGHDTMYWYKQDSKKFLKIMFSYNNKELIINETVPNRFSPKSPDKAHLNLHINSLELGDSAVYFCASSQNAAGWTKNIQYFGAGTRLSVL.

This clonotype was recorded many times. V usage is TRBV5-5 and J usage is TRBJ2-1, with 8 bases fitting TRBD2. The CDR3 is 15 amino acids. The V gene end was trimmed by 2 bases and the J gene end by 10 bases; junction bases not matched to a gene: 11. CDR1 is SGHKS, CDR2 YYEKEE, per germline (reference sequence). The CDR3 DNA reads as TGTGCCAGCAGCTTTTTTAGCGGGACTGGGAACGAGCAGTTCTTC. Residues: CASSFFSGTGNEQFF.

This clonotype appeared a few times. The chain links TRBV4-1 to TRBJ2-1, with D unresolved. This CDR3 contains 15 residues. The germline V gene has CDR1 MGHRA and CDR2 YSYEKL. Trimming took 4 bases from V and 5 from J, leaving 15 bases between them. The CDR3 here is CASSPVEALNNEQFF. The CDR3 DNA reads as TGCGCCAGCAGCCCGGTCGAGGCTCTTAACAATGAGCAGTTCTTC.

This clonotype was observed at least ten times. The chain recombines TRBV6-1 with TRBJ2-7; D might be TRBD2 (5 bases). This CDR3 has 18 amino acids. CDR1 is MNHNS, CDR2 SASEGT, per germline. Trimming pared 5 bases from V and 0 bases from J, leaving 23 bases between. The CDR3 sequence: CASSLAAPISGSSYEQYF. CDR3 bases: TGTGCCAGCAGTCTAGCCGCCCCTATATCGGGAAGCTCCTACGAGCAGTACTTC.

The sample holds many counts of this clonotype. The V call is TRBV11-1, the J call TRBJ2-1; 10 positions match TRBD2. The germline V gene encodes CDR1 SGHAT and CDR2 FQDESV (reference sequence). The V segment lost 5 bases and the J segment 5 bases; nucleotides outside the gene matches: 6. This CDR3 has 15 amino acids. Here the CDR3 reads CASSDPAGGNNEQFF. CDR3 nucleotides: TGTGCCAGCAGCGATCCAGCGGGAGGGAACAATGAGCAGTTCTTC.

As concerns this clonotype: At one boundary the junction diverges from the germline segment, which might be a read error. The chain employs TRBV9 and TRBJ2-2; D possibly corresponds to TRBD1 (6 bases). The germline V gene encodes CDR1 SGDLS and CDR2 YYNGEE. This CDR3 has 14 residues. CDR3 in amino acids: CASQKRGLTGELVF. In nucleotides, the CDR3 is TGTGCCAGCCAAAAAAGGGGGTTAACCGGGGAGCTGGTTTTT.